Below are 18 T cell receptor beta chains sequenced from a single sample in a study of blood T cell repertoires in COVID-19. Data came from immunoSEQ multiplex PCR; TCRdb stores just in-frame clones and leaves some out. The sample includes 150,000 to 200,000 clones, approximately 88% seen only once; the top ten take approximately 9%. The sample taken for sequencing was PBMCs or T cells enriched from blood (not recorded which). These receptors all stem from a woman in her late teens or twenties who had recovered from COVID-19.

This chain links TRBV4-3 with TRBJ2-7, with 9 bases fitting TRBD1. CDR3 length: 16 residues. Germline V CDR1 and CDR2: LGHNA, YSLEER. The J segment lost 2 bases and the V segment lost 0 bases, leaving 5 bases of the junction unmatched. Here the CDR3 reads CASSQEGGQGAYEQYF. CDR3 sequence (DNA): TGCGCCAGCAGCCAAGAAGGGGGACAGGGTGCCTACGAGCAGTACTTC.

For the CDR3, the DNA is TGTGCCAGCAGCCAATCCCTAGCGGTCCAAGAGACCCAGTACTTC. Protein sequence: CASSQSLAVQETQYF. The genes are TRBV4-2 and TRBJ2-5; 7 bases match TRBD2. The CDR3 sequence is 15 residues long. Germline CDR1 is LGHNA and CDR2 is YNFKEQ. Losses at the gene ends were 2 bases for V and 1 base for J; bases not matched to a gene: 4.

The genes are TRBV6-2 or TRBV6-3 and TRBJ2-3; D not certain. V dropped 3 bases and J dropped 1 base, with 11 bases sitting between them. This CDR3 has 15 amino acids. CDR1 and CDR2 from the germline V gene are MNHEY and SVGEGT. CDR3 DNA sequence: TGTGCCAGCAGTTATCTGCAGGCAGGCACAGATACGCAGTATTTT. As protein: CASSYLQAGTDTQYF.

The V call is TRBV15, the J call TRBJ2-7, with D perhaps TRBD2 (5 bases). The CDR3 spans 12 residues. V was cut by 3 bases and J by 10 bases, with 13 bases left in between. The germline CDR1 and CDR2 sequences are LNHNV and YYDKDF (reference sequence). In DNA form, the CDR3 reads TGTGCCACCAGCAGCGTACTAAGCGGACAGTACTTC. Translation: CATSSVLSGQYF.

This clone showed up just once. The rearrangement joins TRBV28 to TRBJ2-3, with a tentative D call TRBD1 (5 bases). This CDR3 region has 16 residues. V was clipped by 4 bases and J by 2 bases, with 16 bases between them. CDR1 and CDR2 from the germline V gene are MDHEN and SYDVKM. The CDR3, as DNA: TGTGCCAGCAGTTCCCCTCTGGACATGATCACAGATACGCAGTATTTT. This gives the protein CASSSPLDMITDTQYF.

This clone was seen only once. The chain is built from TRBV7-2 and TRBJ2-7; weak D call: TRBD2 (6 bases). Trimming removed 8 bases at V and 5 bases at J, with 16 bases between. CDR1 SGHTA and CDR2 FQGNSA come from the germline V gene. The length of the CDR3 is 13 residues. In DNA form, the CDR3 reads TGTGCCAGCGATGCGGGGAGCAGGAACGAGCAGTACTTC. It translates to CASDAGSRNEQYF. The whole variable domain, filled in from reference TRBV7-2 and TRBJ2-7, reads GAGVSQSPSNKVTEKGKDVELRCDPISGHTALYWYRQSLGQGLEFLIYFQGNSAPDKSGLPSDRFSAERTGGSVSTLTIQRTQQEDSAVYLCASDAGSRNEQYFGPGTRLTVT.

This chain connects TRBV7-9 to TRBJ2-2, with D uncertain. The CDR3 contains 14 residues. The ends were cut back, 5 bases at V and 6 bases at J, with 13 bases in the middle. Germline CDR1 and CDR2: SEHNR and FQNEAQ (reference sequence). This chain's CDR3 is CASSVVGHPGELFF. The DNA for the CDR3 is TGTGCCAGCAGCGTGGTTGGGCATCCCGGGGAGCTGTTTTTT.

V gene TRBV29-1 combines with J gene TRBJ1-2; 7 bases align to TRBD1. The CDR3 has 13 residues. J was trimmed by 2 bases and V by 4 bases; bases with no gene match: 4. Germline CDR1 reads SQVTM; CDR2 reads ANQGSEA. DNA for the CDR3: TGCAGCGTTGTGACAGGGACCAACTATGGCTACACCTTC. This encodes CSVVTGTNYGYTF.

DNA for the CDR3: TGTGCCAGCAGTTTGGACAGGGGGCGAGGCTACACCTTC. This sequence encodes CASSLDRGRGYTF. V and J are TRBV28 and TRBJ1-2; the match to TRBD1 covers 11 bases. The CDR3 covers 13 residues. Germline V gene data show CDR1 as MDHEN and CDR2 as SYDVKM. V trimming: 3 bases; J trimming: 8 bases; junction bases outside the gene matches: 2.

The chain links TRBV7-2 to TRBJ2-1; 8 nucleotides line up with TRBD2. Germline CDR1 and CDR2: SGHTA and FQGNSA. The J segment lost 7 bases and the V segment lost 1 base, leaving 6 bases of the junction unmatched. This CDR3 spans 15 amino acids. The CDR3 sequence: CASSLVAGGRNEQFF. CDR3 DNA: TGTGCCAGCAGCTTAGTGGCGGGAGGAAGGAATGAGCAGTTCTTC.

The chain is built from TRBV5-1 and TRBJ2-7; 7 nucleotides agree with TRBD1. This CDR3 comprises 13 residues. Per germline, CDR1 SGHRS and CDR2 YFSETQ. Germline trimming cut 2 bases from V and 3 bases from J; bases unmatched to any gene: 2. CDR3 amino acids: CASSFGTDYEQYF. CDR3 nucleotides: TGCGCCAGCAGCTTCGGGACAGACTACGAGCAGTACTTC.

The V call is TRBV28, the J call TRBJ1-2; weak D call: TRBD1 (5 bases). The ends were cut back, 6 bases at V and 0 bases at J, with 8 bases in the middle. The CDR3 has 13 amino acids. Germline V gives CDR1 MDHEN, CDR2 SYDVKM. In DNA, the CDR3 is TGTGCCAGCAGCCAACAGGCTAACTATGGCTACACCTTC. It translates to CASSQQANYGYTF.

The chain links TRBV4-2 to TRBJ1-6; D uncertain. CDR1 and CDR2 (germline): LGHNA, YNFKEQ. V lost 0 bases, J lost 7 bases, and 13 bases lay in between. The CDR3 sequence is 16 residues long. Written as DNA, the CDR3 is TGTGCCAGCAGCCAAGATTGGGCCCTTCAGAATTCACCCCTCCACTTT. It encodes CASSQDWALQNSPLHF.

The chain recombines TRBV5-1 with TRBJ1-2, with no clear D. The CDR3 loop spans 15 amino acids. V dropped 1 base and J dropped 2 bases, with 12 bases sitting between them. Germline V lookup: CDR1 SGHRS, CDR2 YFSETQ. The CDR3 sequence is CASSLSGVANYGYTF. CDR3 nucleotide sequence: TGCGCCAGCAGCTTGTCCGGGGTGGCAAACTATGGCTACACCTTC.

This clone turned up a few times. The chain links TRBV18 to TRBJ1-6, with a weak D call TRBD1 (5 bases). This CDR3 is 16 amino acids long. V dropped 2 bases and J dropped 5 bases, with 13 bases sitting between them. CDR1 is KGHSH, CDR2 LQKENI, per germline. The CDR3 here is CASSPTQGINNSPLHF. In nucleotides, the CDR3 is TGTGCCAGCTCACCAACGCAGGGAATTAATAATTCACCCCTCCACTTT.

The chain combines TRBV5-1 with TRBJ2-1, with D perhaps matching TRBD2 (6 bases). The V gene lost 4 bases and the J gene lost 6 bases, with 11 bases spanning the gap. This CDR3 comprises 13 residues. Germline V gene lookup returns CDR1 SGHRS and CDR2 YFSETQ. In DNA, the CDR3 is TGCGCCAGCAGCCTGGGGACTCCCAATGAGCAGTTCTTC. Translated, it gives CASSLGTPNEQFF. Drawing the rest from reference TRBV5-1 and TRBJ2-1, the complete variable domain is KAGVTQTPRYLIKTRGQQVTLSCSPISGHRSVSWYQQTPGQGLQFLFEYFSETQRNKGNFPGRFSGRQFSNSRSEMNVSTLELGDSALYLCASSLGTPNEQFFGPGTRLTVL.

The CDR3 sequence: CASSPTGGWTEAFF. CDR3 bases: TGTGCCAGCAGTCCTACAGGGGGATGGACTGAAGCTTTCTTT. V and J are TRBV28 and TRBJ1-1, with TRBD1 identical over 8 bases. The CDR3 has 14 residues. V gave up 5 bases and J gave up 5 bases; unmatched junction bases: 7. CDR1 is MDHEN, CDR2 SYDVKM, per germline.

The CDR3 bases are TGCGCCAGCAGCCAAGATATCCCCAGGATGGAGACCCAGTACTTC. Residues: CASSQDIPRMETQYF. V is TRBV4-1 and J is TRBJ2-5; D is unresolved. Germline V gene sequence: CDR1 MGHRA, CDR2 YSYEKL. The CDR3 covers 15 residues. V was cut by 0 bases and J by 5 bases, with 13 bases left in between.